The next 26 T cell receptor beta chains were all read from a single sample in a study of T cell repertoires in cytomegalovirus infection. From the reads, TCRdb called clonotypes with MiXCR, one entry per CDR3 protein. This table holds just over 300,000 distinct CDR3 sequences, 15% to 20% found once. The sequencing input was PBMCs. All receptors derive from a human donor in good health (CMV status not recorded). Some clones in this sample may be carry-over from other donors' samples.

A few counts support this clonotype. The chain recombines TRBV12-5 with TRBJ1-1, with 8 bases matching TRBD1. This CDR3 spans 15 amino acids. With V trimmed by 3 bases and J by 3 bases, 6 bases remained unmatched. Germline values: CDR1 LGHNT, CDR2 FRNRAP. The CDR3 sequence is CASGLLQGAYTEAFF. The DNA for the CDR3 is TGTGCTAGTGGTTTACTCCAGGGGGCATACACTGAAGCTTTCTTT.

This clonotype was counted at least ten times. The chain recombines TRBV7-6 with TRBJ1-1; no firm D call. Trimming took 7 bases from V and 4 from J, leaving 22 bases between them. Germline loops: CDR1 SGHVS, CDR2 FNYEAQ. The CDR3 is made up of 16 amino acids. CDR3 coding DNA: TGTGCCAGCACCCTTTCGAATCCGGGAATGGGCACTGAAGCTTTCTTT. This sequence encodes CASTLSNPGMGTEAFF.

The sample holds a few counts of this clonotype. The chain uses TRBV10-3 and TRBJ2-1, with 9 positions matching TRBD1. The CDR3 totals 13 residues. V was pared by 9 bases and J by 5 bases, with 5 bases of the junction left unmatched. Germline-derived CDR1 and CDR2 are ENHRY and SYGVKD. Here the CDR3 DNA reads TGTGCCATATGGCGGACAGGGGACAATGAGCAGTTCTTC. As protein: CAIWRTGDNEQFF.

The CDR3 loop reads CASSYSGLGRNTIYF. DNA of the CDR3: TGTGCCAGCAGTTACTCGGGCCTTGGGAGAAACACCATATATTTT. This chain joins TRBV6-5 and TRBJ1-3; no firm D call. CDR1 and CDR2 from the germline V gene are MNHEY and SVGAGI. The V end was cut by 0 bases, the J end by 5 bases, with 11 bases between. This CDR3 has 15 amino acids.

The chain has TRBV29-1 and TRBJ1-2, with a possible D match to TRBD1 (5 bases). Germline V gene data show CDR1 as SQVTM and CDR2 as ANQGSEA. This CDR3 is built from 12 residues. V lost 2 bases to trimming and J lost 4 bases, with 8 bases between them. CDR3 region: CSVEQGGYGYTF. Here the CDR3 DNA reads TGCAGCGTTGAACAGGGCGGCTATGGCTACACCTTC.

The V and J genes are TRBV12-3 or TRBV12-4 and TRBJ2-3; D assignment may be TRBD1 or TRBD2 (7 bases each). Trimming cost V 7 bases and J 1 base, with 15 bases left between them. The CDR3 runs 15 residues. CDR3 in amino acids: CASTRGGSRTDTQYF. The CDR3 DNA reads TGTGCCAGCACCAGGGGGGGTTCGCGCACAGATACGCAGTATTTT.

This clonotype was counted once. The chain has TRBV20-1 and TRBJ2-4; tentatively, D is TRBD1 (7 bases). CDR3 length: 13 amino acids. V was trimmed by 5 bases and J by 4 bases, leaving 12 bases between them. From germline, CDR1 is DFQATT and CDR2 SNEGSKA (reference sequence). In DNA, the CDR3 is TGCAGTGCTCGGGGGACAGAGAAAAACATTCAGTACTTC. Translating gives CSARGTEKNIQYF.

At least ten counts were recorded for this clonotype. The genes are TRBV7-3 and TRBJ2-7; D is possibly TRBD2 (5 bases). There are 14 residues in the CDR3. Trimming removed 5 bases from V and 5 bases from J, with 16 bases in between. CDR1 is SGHTA, CDR2 FQGTGA, per germline. For the CDR3, the DNA is TGTGCCAGCAGCCAAAGGGCGGGCATGAACGAGCAGTACTTC. It encodes CASSQRAGMNEQYF.

A few counts support this clonotype. The J gene is TRBJ2-7, the V gene TRBV7-6; 7 positions match TRBD1. Trimming took 4 bases from V and 2 from J; bases not matched to a gene: 8. The CDR3 spans 15 residues. Germline CDR1 and CDR2: SGHVS and FNYEAQ. DNA for the CDR3: TGTGCCAGCAGCTCGCACAGGGGCCTGCCCTACGAGCAGTACTTC. This encodes CASSSHRGLPYEQYF.

Ten or more counts support this clonotype. The genes are TRBV7-2 and TRBJ2-7; 9 bases map to TRBD1. V was clipped by 1 base and J by 0 bases; unmatched bases: 1. The CDR3 contains 15 residues. CDR1 and CDR2 from the germline V gene are SGHTA and FQGNSA. The CDR3, as DNA: TGTGCCAGCAGCTTAGGGACAGGGGCCTCCTACGAGCAGTACTTC. Translating gives CASSLGTGASYEQYF.

This chain uses TRBV5-8 with TRBJ2-7, with D possibly TRBD1 on 5 matching bases. Trimming took 4 bases from V and 2 from J, leaving 16 bases between them. This CDR3 is 15 amino acids long. Germline CDR1 reads SGHTS; CDR2 reads YDEGEE. CDR3 bases: TGTGCCAGCAGCCGACCCTGGGGCCAGACCTACGAGCAGTACTTC. It codes for CASSRPWGQTYEQYF.

This clonotype was detected ten times or more. This chain uses TRBV10-3 with TRBJ1-1, with D possibly being TRBD1 (6 bases). The germline CDR1 and CDR2 sequences are ENHRY and SYGVKD. V lost 6 bases, J lost 1 base, and 12 bases lay in between. The CDR3 runs 14 residues. CDR3 coding DNA: TGTGCCATCAGCTCAGGGGAGGGGAACACTGAAGCTTTCTTT. Its protein is CAISSGEGNTEAFF.

The table lists this clonotype with a few counts. The chain is built from TRBV6-6 and TRBJ1-5; D is ambiguous. Germline CDR1 is MNHNY and CDR2 is SVGAGI (reference sequence). The CDR3 totals 16 residues. With 0 bases removed from V and 5 bases from J, the gap between germline ends came to 14 bases. The CDR3 here is CASSYSAHGRDQPQHF. CDR3 DNA sequence: TGTGCCAGCAGTTACTCGGCCCACGGGCGGGATCAGCCCCAGCATTTT.

The genes are TRBV20-1 and TRBJ2-3; D perhaps matches TRBD2 (6 bases). V gave up 0 bases and J gave up 6 bases, with 10 bases separating them. The CDR3 is 13 residues long. Germline lookup yields CDR1 DFQATT and CDR2 SNEGSKA (reference sequence). This CDR3 is CSARERAGDTQYF. CDR3 bases: TGCAGTGCTAGAGAAAGGGCGGGGGATACGCAGTATTTT.

The chain combines TRBV28 with TRBJ1-5; D not certain. CDR3 size: 14 residues. V lost 6 bases, J lost 9 bases, and 18 bases lay in between. The germline V gene encodes CDR1 MDHEN and CDR2 SYDVKM. CDR3 sequence (DNA): TGTGCCAGCAGCCCCGGGCGGACTTATCGGCCCCAGCATTTT. It codes for CASSPGRTYRPQHF.

This clonotype came up many times. The chain joins TRBV5-8 to TRBJ1-1; tentative D call: TRBD1 (6 bases). Trimming shortened V by 4 bases and J by 4 bases, and 17 bases separated the two germline ends. CDR3 size: 15 residues. Germline V CDR1 and CDR2: SGHTS, YDEGEE. Here the CDR3 DNA reads TGTGCCAGCAGCAAGAATACAGGGTATGGCACTGAAGCTTTCTTT. Residues: CASSKNTGYGTEAFF.

This clonotype was seen only a few times. The J gene is TRBJ1-2, the V gene TRBV5-1, with 12 bases matching TRBD1. This CDR3 is 16 amino acids long. CDR1 and CDR2 (germline): SGHRS, YFSETQ. V shed 4 bases and J 4 bases; nucleotides not matched to a gene: 8. The CDR3 coding sequence is TGCGCCAGCAGCGAGGACCGGGGACAGGGGGCCTATGGCTACACCTTC. Its protein is CASSEDRGQGAYGYTF.

This clonotype has a count of ten or more. The chain uses TRBV7-2 and TRBJ2-2; 7 bases agree with TRBD1. The CDR3 spans 16 residues. The germline gives CDR1 SGHTA, CDR2 FQGNSA. V lost 5 bases to trimming and J lost 0 bases; unmatched junction nucleotides: 6. The CDR3 DNA sequence: TGTGCCAGCAGCCAAGGACAGGTTGCGAACACCGGGGAGCTGTTTTTT. Its protein is CASSQGQVANTGELFF.

This clonotype was counted a few times. The V and J genes are TRBV7-3 and TRBJ2-5; D is unclear. CDR3 length equals 13 residues. The germline CDR1 and CDR2 sequences are SGHTA and FQGTGA. V lost 2 bases to trimming and J lost 5 bases, with 9 bases between them. The CDR3 sequence is CASSLVRQETQYF. CDR3 coding DNA: TGTGCCAGCAGCTTAGTTCGTCAGGAGACCCAGTACTTC.

The rearrangement uses TRBV6-5 and TRBJ1-1, with unresolved D. The CDR3 has 13 residues. Trimming removed 4 bases from V and 3 bases from J, with 9 bases in between. Germline V lookup: CDR1 MNHEY, CDR2 SVGAGI. The CDR3 DNA reads as TGTGCCAGCAGTTTCCGGGGTTACACTGAAGCTTTCTTT. It specifies CASSFRGYTEAFF.

This clonotype was observed a few times. The chain combines TRBV28 with TRBJ1-2; 10 nucleotides agree with TRBD1. Trimming took 10 bases from V and 7 from J; bases not matched to a gene: 9. The germline V gene encodes CDR1 MDHEN and CDR2 SYDVKM. This CDR3 region has 13 residues. As DNA, the CDR3 is TGTGCCATAGTTGGGACAGGGGATAGTGGCTACACCTTC. This translates into CAIVGTGDSGYTF.

This clonotype was detected ten times or more. V gene TRBV7-8 combines with J gene TRBJ2-1, with 11 bases aligning to TRBD1. The CDR3 runs to 16 residues. Germline V gene data show CDR1 as SGHVS and CDR2 as FQNEAQ. With 0 bases clipped from V and 9 bases from J, the junction kept 7 bases outside the gene matches. This CDR3 is CASSLAPGTGGPEQFF. The CDR3 DNA sequence: TGTGCCAGCAGCTTAGCGCCAGGGACAGGGGGACCTGAGCAGTTCTTC.

This clonotype came up many times. The chain uses TRBV6-1 and TRBJ2-7, with D possibly TRBD2 on 5 matching bases. This CDR3 spans 16 amino acids. The germline V gene has CDR1 MNHNS and CDR2 SASEGT. Trimming left V 1 base short and J 0 bases short, with 13 bases between. The CDR3 loop is CASSEVAGYTSYEQYF. The CDR3, as DNA: TGTGCCAGCAGTGAAGTGGCGGGCTACACCTCCTACGAGCAGTACTTC.

This clonotype was recorded many times. This chain uses TRBV28 with TRBJ2-1, with D possibly matching TRBD2 (6 bases). From germline, CDR1 is MDHEN and CDR2 SYDVKM. The V end was cut by 2 bases, the J end by 0 bases, with 8 bases between. This CDR3 comprises 15 residues. The CDR3 DNA follows: TGTGCCAGCAGTTTACGGGGGACCTCCTACAATGAGCAGTTCTTC. Translating it yields CASSLRGTSYNEQFF.

This clonotype has ten or more counts. The rearrangement links TRBV12-3 or TRBV12-4 to TRBJ2-1; 11 bases align to TRBD2. There are 19 residues in the CDR3. Trimming cost V 5 bases and J 0 bases; bases outside gene matches: 12. DNA of the CDR3: TGTGCCAGCAGTCCCTCTCGGACTAGCGGGCCACACTCCTACAATGAGCAGTTCTTC. Its protein product is CASSPSRTSGPHSYNEQFF.

This clonotype was detected only a few times. This chain connects TRBV20-1 to TRBJ1-5, with 9 bases that match TRBD1. The CDR3 consists of 15 residues. Germline V gene lookup returns CDR1 DFQATT and CDR2 SNEGSKA (reference sequence). Germline trimming cut 0 bases from V and 11 bases from J; bases unmatched to any gene: 11. The CDR3 protein is CSARDPGQGGWAQHF. The CDR3 DNA sequence: TGCAGTGCTAGAGACCCGGGACAGGGAGGTTGGGCCCAGCATTTT.